One sample yielded the 28 T cell receptor beta chains listed below, sequenced in a study of T cell responses to AZD1222 COVID-19 vaccine. Sequencing used immunoSEQ multiplex PCR; TCRdb keeps in-frame clones, though not all of them. The data contain tens of thousands of clones, around 87% of them singletons. The source material was peripheral blood, sampled on day 0 of MenACWY control vaccination. The source of these receptors is an adult in good health.

The chain carries TRBV19 and TRBJ2-6; 13 bases match TRBD2. The CDR3 runs 19 residues. Germline CDR1 LNHDA, CDR2 SQIVND (reference sequence). The junction had 8 bases not matched to a gene; V was cut back by 6 bases and J by 0 bases. DNA of the CDR3: TGTGCCAGTAGCCTAAAGACTAGCGGGAGGTACTCTGGGGCCAACGTCCTGACTTTC. Protein product: CASSLKTSGRYSGANVLTF.

The chain carries TRBV6-1 and TRBJ1-2; 7 nucleotides match TRBD1. Germline V lookup: CDR1 MNHNS, CDR2 SASEGT. The V and J ends lost 1 base and 6 bases, in that order; junction bases with no gene match: 5. This CDR3 is built from 14 residues. This CDR3 reads CASSEGGQVDGYTF. CDR3 nucleotide sequence: TGTGCCAGCAGTGAAGGCGGACAGGTGGATGGCTACACCTTC.

V usage is TRBV10-1 and J usage is TRBJ2-3; possible D gene TRBD1, 6 bases. Germline CDR1 and CDR2: WNHNN and SYGVQD (reference sequence). Trimming left V 3 bases short and J 1 base short, with 14 bases between. The CDR3 is 16 amino acids. CDR3 sequence (DNA): TGCGCCAGCAGTGAAATACAGGGCATCGGCACAGATACGCAGTATTTT. The encoded protein is CASSEIQGIGTDTQYF.

The chain uses TRBV18 and TRBJ2-3; D not certain. The CDR3 is 14 amino acids. V lost 6 bases and J 0 bases, leaving 10 bases between the germline ends. In germline, CDR1 is KGHSH, CDR2 LQKENI. The CDR3 spells CASSPVTSTDTQYF. The CDR3, as DNA: TGTGCCAGCTCGCCGGTTACTAGCACAGATACGCAGTATTTT. Looking up the rest from reference TRBV18 and TRBJ2-3 gives the full variable domain: NAGVMQNPRHLVRRRGQEARLRCSPMKGHSHVYWYRQLPEEGLKFMVYLQKENIIDESGMPKERFSAEFPKEGPSILRIQQVVRGDSAAYFCASSPVTSTDTQYFGPGTRLTVL.

DNA of the CDR3: TGTGCCAGCAGCTCACAGGGCTTACAGCCCCAGCATTTT. As protein: CASSSQGLQPQHF. V usage is TRBV7-8 and J usage is TRBJ1-5; a possible D gene is TRBD1 (6 bases). Trimming removed 4 bases from V and 7 bases from J, with 11 bases in between. This CDR3 has 13 residues. Germline assignment: CDR1 SGHVS and CDR2 FQNEAQ. The complete variable domain, with remaining parts taken from reference TRBV7-8 and TRBJ1-5, reads GAGVSQSPRYKVAKRGQDVALRCDPISGHVSLFWYQQALGQGPEFLTYFQNEAQLDKSGLPSDRFFAERPEGSVSTLKIQRTQQEDSAVYLCASSSQGLQPQHFGDGTRLSIL.

V gene TRBV2 combines with J gene TRBJ1-1, with TRBD1 identical over 10 bases. V trimming: 6 bases; J trimming: 4 bases; junction bases outside the gene matches: 5. Germline lookup yields CDR1 SNHLY and CDR2 FYNNEI. The length of the CDR3 is 14 residues. The CDR3 DNA is TGTGCCAGCAGCGGTTGGGACAGGGGCACTGAAGCTTTCTTT. It yields the protein CASSGWDRGTEAFF.

The chain combines TRBV6-5 with TRBJ2-7; 7 positions match TRBD1. This CDR3 contains 16 residues. CDR1 and CDR2 from the germline V gene are MNHEY and SVGAGI. J gave up 3 bases and V 2 bases, and 10 bases lay outside the gene matches. The CDR3 bases are TGTGCCAGCAGTTACCCGGAGACAGGGATCTACTACGAGCAGTACTTC. It yields the protein CASSYPETGIYYEQYF.

The chain carries TRBV7-8 and TRBJ1-5; no clear D. CDR1 and CDR2 from the germline V gene are SGHVS and FQNEAQ. With 1 base removed from V and 1 base from J, the gap between germline ends came to 5 bases. The CDR3 runs to 14 residues. CDR3 sequence: CASSLGLSNQPQHF. CDR3 sequence (DNA): TGTGCCAGCAGCTTAGGTCTGAGCAATCAGCCCCAGCATTTT. The variable domain in full, completed from reference TRBV7-8 and TRBJ1-5, reads GAGVSQSPRYKVAKRGQDVALRCDPISGHVSLFWYQQALGQGPEFLTYFQNEAQLDKSGLPSDRFFAERPEGSVSTLKIQRTQQEDSAVYLCASSLGLSNQPQHFGDGTRLSIL.

The gene calls are TRBV11-2 and TRBJ1-2; D is ambiguous. V shed 10 bases and J shed 0 bases, with 15 bases lying between them. The CDR3 runs to 14 residues. Germline loops: CDR1 SGHAT, CDR2 FQNNGV. This CDR3 reads CATSVGLANYGYTF. The CDR3 DNA follows: TGTGCCACCTCCGTAGGTTTAGCTAACTATGGCTACACCTTC.

The chain links TRBV3-1 (or the pseudogene TRBV3-2) to TRBJ2-2, with 11 bases aligning to TRBD2. The V segment lost 11 bases and the J segment 7 bases; nucleotides outside the gene matches: 9. The CDR3 is 14 residues long. Germline V lookup: CDR1 LGHDT, CDR2 YNNKEL (reference sequence). CDR3 DNA: TGTGCCGCGGGCACTAGCGGGAGAGGCGGGGAGCTGTTTTTT. Protein sequence: CAAGTSGRGGELFF.

This chain connects TRBV29-1 to TRBJ1-2; perhaps TRBD1 as D (5 bases). Germline lookup yields CDR1 SQVTM and CDR2 ANQGSEA. V lost 6 bases, J lost 6 bases, and 14 bases lay in between. The length of the CDR3 is 12 residues. CDR3 nucleotide sequence: TGCAGCGTCGCTGGGGGTTACGATGGCTACACCTTC. Encoded protein: CSVAGGYDGYTF.

CDR3 protein: CASSFGAGDKNTGELFF. In nucleotides, the CDR3 is TGTGCCAGCAGTTTCGGAGCGGGAGACAAGAACACCGGGGAGCTGTTTTTT. The chain is built from TRBV27 and TRBJ2-2, with 8 positions matching TRBD2. V lost 3 bases and J lost 1; bases outside the gene matches: 7. The germline V gene has CDR1 MNHEY and CDR2 SMNVEV (reference sequence). The CDR3 consists of 17 residues.

This sequence joins TRBV9 and TRBJ1-6; D is unresolved. The germline gives CDR1 SGDLS, CDR2 YYNGEE. The CDR3 spans 14 residues. Trimming removed 2 bases from V and 11 bases from J, with 14 bases in between. DNA of the CDR3: TGTGCCAGCAGCGTCAAAGATGGGGAAACACCCCTCCACTTT. Translating gives CASSVKDGETPLHF.

The chain is built from TRBV6-5 and TRBJ1-5; D is uncertain. Trimming removed 5 bases from V and 1 base from J, with 12 bases in between. This CDR3 is 15 amino acids long. Germline lookup yields CDR1 MNHEY and CDR2 SVGAGI. In nucleotides, the CDR3 is TGTGCCAGCAGTCGTGACATCGGGAGCAATCAGCCCCAGCATTTT. This codes for CASSRDIGSNQPQHF.

V gene TRBV25-1 combines with J gene TRBJ2-1, with D unclear. Germline V CDR1 and CDR2: MGHDK, SYGVNS. The V and J ends lost 2 bases and 4 bases respectively, with 3 bases between them. This CDR3 comprises 12 residues. CDR3 nucleotide sequence: TGTGCCAGCAGTGAACAATACAATGAGCAGTTCTTC. Amino acids: CASSEQYNEQFF.

CDR3 sequence reads: CASNQPGGTGELFF. Here the CDR3 DNA reads TGTGCCAGCAACCAGCCGGGGGGCACCGGGGAGCTGTTTTTT. This chain joins TRBV6-5 and TRBJ2-2; 7 nucleotides line up with TRBD2. Losses at the gene ends were 7 bases for V and 4 bases for J; bases not matched to a gene: 6. CDR1 and CDR2 (germline): MNHEY, SVGAGI. This CDR3 has 14 residues.

The chain is built from TRBV4-1 and TRBJ1-3; D not certain. V lost 1 base and J lost 9, with 10 bases in between. The V gene's germline CDR1 is MGHRA and CDR2 YSYEKL. The CDR3 is made up of 13 amino acids. The CDR3 coding sequence is TGCGCCAGCAGCCAAGGGACTGCCCGCACCATATATTTT. Its translation is CASSQGTARTIYF.

CDR3 sequence (DNA): TGTGCCTGGAGTGTACTGGGGACTACGTTTGGTAATGAAAAACTGTTTTTT. Its protein product is CAWSVLGTTFGNEKLFF. The chain joins TRBV30 to TRBJ1-4, with D perhaps TRBD1 (5 bases). The CDR3 spans 17 residues. V shed 0 bases and J shed 4 bases, with 18 bases lying between them. Germline V gene data show CDR1 as GTSNPN and CDR2 as SVGIG (reference sequence).

V is TRBV28 and J is TRBJ1-4, with a tentative D call TRBD1 (5 bases). CDR1 is MDHEN, CDR2 SYDVKM, per germline. The CDR3 is 14 amino acids. The ends were cut back, 2 bases at V and 10 bases at J, with 14 bases in the middle. CDR3 protein: CASSLGQGPGKLFF. The CDR3 DNA reads TGTGCCAGCAGTTTAGGTCAGGGACCCGGAAAACTGTTTTTT. The full variable domain, with the rest looked up from reference TRBV28 and TRBJ1-4, is DVKVTQSSRYLVKRTGEKVFLECVQDMDHENMFWYRQDPGLGLRLIYFSYDVKMKEKGDIPEGYSVSREKKERFSLILESASTNQTSMYLCASSLGQGPGKLFFGSGTQLSVL.

This chain links TRBV11-2 with TRBJ2-7; D unresolved. Germline assignment: CDR1 SGHAT and CDR2 FQNNGV. The ends were cut back, 7 bases at V and 0 bases at J, with 16 bases in the middle. CDR3 length: 15 residues. The CDR3 sequence: CASNTALDPSYEQYF. The CDR3, as DNA: TGTGCCAGCAACACGGCCCTAGACCCCTCCTACGAGCAGTACTTC.

V gene TRBV19 combines with J gene TRBJ1-5; D is undetermined. CDR1 and CDR2 (germline): LNHDA, SQIVND (reference sequence). V lost 4 bases to trimming and J lost 3 bases, with 10 bases between them. This CDR3 region has 14 residues. The CDR3 DNA is TGTGCCAGTAGTAATCTAGGGCTCAATCAGCCCCAGCATTTT. It specifies CASSNLGLNQPQHF.

This rearrangement joins TRBV4-1 to TRBJ2-7; D tentatively fits TRBD1 or TRBD2 (5 bases each). Trimming removed 2 bases at V and 2 bases at J, with 13 bases between. CDR1 is MGHRA, CDR2 YSYEKL, per germline. This CDR3 region has 15 residues. CDR3 bases: TGCGCCAGCAGCCAATACGGGACGGACACCTACGAGCAGTACTTC. This encodes CASSQYGTDTYEQYF.

In its sample, this clone was seen a few times. This CDR3 is missing its conserved last phenylalanine or tryptophan, likely due to a read error. It is unclear where the CDR3 begins or ends on the DNA, so no DNA is shown, and the CDR3 is as TCRdb lists it. The rearrangement uses TRBV6-4 and TRBJ2-7; TRBD2 is the table's D call, not checked against the DNA. The CDR3 comprises 10 residues, both ends counted. Per the germline V gene, CDR1 is MRHNA and CDR2 is SNTAGT. This CDR3 is CASSDGGTPR.

The chain carries TRBV29-1 and TRBJ2-3; D is undetermined. V lost 4 bases, J lost 2 bases, and 10 bases lay in between. The CDR3 totals 13 residues. Germline V gene data show CDR1 as SQVTM and CDR2 as ANQGSEA. The CDR3, as DNA: TGCAGCGTTGCAAGAAAACTCACAGATACGCAGTATTTT. Its translation is CSVARKLTDTQYF.

This chain uses TRBV6-4 with TRBJ2-2, with TRBD1 identical over 9 bases. Germline CDR1 MRHNA, CDR2 SNTAGT. CDR3 length: 15 amino acids. V shed 5 bases, J shed 6 bases, and the junction held 7 bases outside the gene matches. The CDR3 DNA reads as TGTGCCAGCAGTTCTACCGGGACAGGGCCCGGGGAGCTGTTTTTT. It codes for CASSSTGTGPGELFF.

This clone was found a few times. The chain couples TRBV29-1 to TRBJ1-1; maybe TRBD1 (6 bases). CDR3 length: 15 amino acids. Trimming stripped 7 bases from V and 0 bases from J, with 18 bases between. Per the germline V gene, CDR1 is SQVTM and CDR2 is ANQGSEA. CDR3 nucleotide sequence: TGCAGCGCATCCTGGGGAGGGGGGTTGAACACTGAAGCTTTCTTT. This codes for CSASWGGGLNTEAFF. Combining the CDR3 with reference TRBV29-1 and TRBJ1-1 gives the whole variable domain SAVISQKPSRDICQRGTSLTIQCQVDSQVTMMFWYRQQPGQSLTLIATANQGSEATYESGFVIDKFPISRPNLTFSTLTVSNMSPEDSSIYLCSASWGGGLNTEAFFGQGTRLTVV.

This chain connects TRBV12-3 or TRBV12-4 to TRBJ1-3, with TRBD1 as a possible D gene (5 bases). The V gene lost 6 bases and the J gene lost 7 bases, with 13 bases spanning the gap. The CDR3 has 13 residues. CDR3 residues: CASSSQGSNTIYF. The CDR3 DNA reads TGTGCCAGCAGCTCTCAGGGAAGTAACACCATATATTTT.

V gene TRBV6-5 combines with J gene TRBJ2-1; 7 bases are a match to TRBD1. From germline, CDR1 is MNHEY and CDR2 SVGAGI. There are 13 residues in the CDR3. After removal of 6 bases from V and 8 bases from J, the junction contained 7 bases not matched to a gene. CDR3: CASRPGQFYEQFF. The CDR3 DNA reads as TGTGCCAGCAGACCGGGACAGTTCTATGAGCAGTTCTTC.